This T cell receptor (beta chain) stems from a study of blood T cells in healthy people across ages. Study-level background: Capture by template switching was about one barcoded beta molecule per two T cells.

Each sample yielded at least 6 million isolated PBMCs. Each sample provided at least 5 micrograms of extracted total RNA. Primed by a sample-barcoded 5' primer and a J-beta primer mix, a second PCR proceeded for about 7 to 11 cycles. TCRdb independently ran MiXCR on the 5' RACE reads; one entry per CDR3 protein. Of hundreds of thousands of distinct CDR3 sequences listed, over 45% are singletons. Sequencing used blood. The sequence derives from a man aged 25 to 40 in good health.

CDR3 region: CSVARPDIYEQYF. The CDR3 DNA sequence: TGCAGCGTTGCTCGCCCAGATATCTACGAGCAGTACTTC. The gene calls are TRBV29-1 and TRBJ2-7; unclear D gene. The germline CDR1 and CDR2 sequences are SQVTM and ANQGSEA. This CDR3 is 13 amino acids long. V lost 4 bases and J lost 3, with 13 bases in between.